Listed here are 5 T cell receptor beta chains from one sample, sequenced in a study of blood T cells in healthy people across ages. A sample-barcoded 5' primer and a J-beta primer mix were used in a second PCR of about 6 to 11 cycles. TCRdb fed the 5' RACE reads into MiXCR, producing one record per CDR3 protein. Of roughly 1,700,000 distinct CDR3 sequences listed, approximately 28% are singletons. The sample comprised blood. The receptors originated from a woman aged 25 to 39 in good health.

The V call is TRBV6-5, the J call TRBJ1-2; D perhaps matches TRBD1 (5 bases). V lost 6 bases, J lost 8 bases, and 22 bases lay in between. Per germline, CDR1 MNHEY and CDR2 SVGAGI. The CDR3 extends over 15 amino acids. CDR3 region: CASRPSQGTYGGYTF. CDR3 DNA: TGTGCCAGCAGACCCTCACAAGGGACCTACGGCGGCTACACCTTC.

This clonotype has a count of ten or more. The CDR3 DNA reads TGTGCCAGCAGGTTAACGGGGATCGGGGAGCAGTACTTC. Protein sequence: CASRLTGIGEQYF. The chain carries TRBV3-1 and TRBJ2-7; weak D call: TRBD2 (5 bases). CDR1 LGHDT and CDR2 YNNKEL come from the germline V gene (reference sequence). V dropped 6 bases and J dropped 7 bases, with 16 bases sitting between them. This CDR3 is built from 13 residues.

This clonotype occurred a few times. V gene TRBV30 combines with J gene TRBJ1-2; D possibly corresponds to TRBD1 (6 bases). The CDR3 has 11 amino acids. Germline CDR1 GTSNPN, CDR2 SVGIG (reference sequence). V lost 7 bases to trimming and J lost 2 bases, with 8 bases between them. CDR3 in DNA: TGTGCCTACGGACAGAACTATGGCTACACCTTC. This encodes CAYGQNYGYTF.

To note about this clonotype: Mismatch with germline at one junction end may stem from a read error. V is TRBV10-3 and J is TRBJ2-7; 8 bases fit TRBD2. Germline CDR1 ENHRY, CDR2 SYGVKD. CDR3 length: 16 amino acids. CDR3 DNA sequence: TGTGCCATCAGTGAGGGACTAGCCGACCTCTCCTACAAGCAGTACTTC. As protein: CAISEGLADLSYKQYF.

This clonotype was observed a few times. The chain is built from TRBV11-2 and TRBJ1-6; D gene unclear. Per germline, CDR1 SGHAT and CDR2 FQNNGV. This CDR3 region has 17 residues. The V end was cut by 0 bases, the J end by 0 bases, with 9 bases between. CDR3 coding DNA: TGTGCCAGCAGCTTAGATGGGGAAAGCTCCTATAATTCACCCCTCCACTTT. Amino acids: CASSLDGESSYNSPLHF.